This T cell receptor (beta chain) comes out of a study of blood T cells in healthy people across ages. Whole-study results and caveats: Older age coincided with a roughly linear decline in TCR beta diversity per million T cells. Diversity of TCR beta correlated strongly with naive T cell percentage. Researchers judged that diversity estimates from one million T cells fell short of true values.

This clonotype was found a few times. Its antigen is undetermined. A read error may produce the germline difference seen at one junction end. Germline CDR1 and CDR2: KGHSH and LQKENI. The CDR3 runs to 15 residues. It was with a sample-barcoded 5' primer and a J-beta primer mix that a second PCR of roughly 7 to 12 cycles was run. MiXCR, run by TCRdb on the 5' RACE reads, gives a single entry per CDR3 protein. The sample lists about 1.5 million distinct CDR3 sequences; approximately 39% were seen once. Material: blood. The chain carries TRBV18 and TRBJ2-3; no clear D. This receptor was taken from a woman aged 18-30 years in good health. The CDR3 protein is CASSPIAGSTDTQYF. CDR3 nucleotide sequence: TGTGCCAGTTCACCAATCGCAGGTAGCACAGATACGCAGTATTTT. The whole variable domain, filled in from reference TRBV18 and TRBJ2-3, reads NAGVMQNPRHLVRRRGQEARLRCSPMKGHSHVYWYRQLPEEGLKFMVYLQKENIIDESGMPKERFSAEFPKEGPSILRIQQVVRGDSAAYFCASSPIAGSTDTQYFGPGTRLTVL.